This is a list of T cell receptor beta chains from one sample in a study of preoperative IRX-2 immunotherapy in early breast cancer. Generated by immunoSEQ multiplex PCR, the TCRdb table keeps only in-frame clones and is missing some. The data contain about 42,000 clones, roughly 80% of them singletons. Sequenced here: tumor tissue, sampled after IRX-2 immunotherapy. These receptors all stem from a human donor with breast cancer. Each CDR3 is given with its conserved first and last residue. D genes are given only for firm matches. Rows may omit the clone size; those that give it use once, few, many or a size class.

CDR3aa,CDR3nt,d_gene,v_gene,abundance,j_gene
CAILDPANNEQFF,TGTGCCATCCTCGACCCCGCCAACAATGAGCAGTTCTTC,.,TRBV6-8,.,TRBJ2-1
CASSLVGLAQETQYF,TGCGCCAGCAGCTTGGTAGGACTAGCGCAAGAGACCCAGTACTTC,TRBD2,TRBV5-1,.,TRBJ2-5
CASTPSGTTNTGELFF,TGTGCCAGCACCCCCAGCGGGACGACGAACACCGGGGAGCTGTTTTTT,TRBD2,TRBV9,.,TRBJ2-2
CASSILSGNTIYF,TGTGCCAGTAGTATACTCTCTGGAAACACCATATATTTT,.,TRBV19,few,TRBJ1-3
CASSPRDTSYEQYF,TGTGCCAGCTCACCAAGGGACACCTCCTACGAGCAGTACTTC,.,TRBV18,.,TRBJ2-7
CASGHGTGSYEQYF,TGTGCTAGTGGGCACGGGACAGGGTCCTACGAGCAGTATTTC,TRBD1,TRBV12-5,.,TRBJ2-7
CASSSDPSSGKKYF,TGCGCCAGCAGCTCGGACCCAAGTAGCGGGAAGAAGTACTTC,TRBD2,TRBV5-1,.,TRBJ2-7
CASRAESTVYEQYF,TGTGCCAGCCGGGCCGAATCGACAGTATACGAGCAGTACTTC,.,TRBV6-8,.,TRBJ2-7
CASSLAPTGRGTDTQYF,TGTGCCAGCAGCTTAGCGCCAACAGGTCGGGGTACAGATACGCAGTATTTT,.,TRBV4-2,.,TRBJ2-3
CSVEGGGFSNGYTF,TGCAGCGTTGAAGGGGGAGGGTTCAGTAATGGCTACACCTTC,.,TRBV29-1,few,TRBJ1-2
CASSYSRNTGELFF,TGTGCCAGCAGTTACTCTAGGAACACCGGGGAGCTGTTTTTT,.,TRBV6-8,few,TRBJ2-2
CASKHQQGHQPQHF,TGTGCCAGCAAACATCAACAGGGCCATCAGCCCCAGCATTTT,.,TRBV6-8,.,TRBJ1-5
CASSYGTGNTEAFF,TGTGCCAGCAGTTACGGGACAGGGAACACTGAAGCTTTCTTT,TRBD1,TRBV6-7,.,TRBJ1-1
CATSRVEGQGLGGYGYTF,TGTGCCACCAGCAGAGTAGAGGGACAGGGGCTTGGAGGGTATGGCTACACCTTC,TRBD1,TRBV15,once,TRBJ1-2
CASSIRDPRLDTQYF,TGCGCCAGCAGCATCCGGGACCCCCGGCTTGATACGCAGTATTTT,.,TRBV5-1,.,TRBJ2-3
CASTAVGLGDNEQFF,TGTGCCAGTACCGCTGTGGGACTAGGGGACAATGAGCAGTTCTTC,TRBD2,TRBV19,few,TRBJ2-1
CASSRTDSYTEAFF,TGTGCCAGCAGTCGTACGGACAGCTACACTGAAGCTTTCTTT,.,TRBV28,.,TRBJ1-1
CASSDGRQSKNIQYF,TGTGCCAGCAGTGACGGGCGCCAGTCCAAAAACATTCAGTACTTC,.,TRBV7-1,.,TRBJ2-4
CASRPGTGPNSPLHF,TGCGCCAGCAGGCCTGGGACAGGACCAAATTCACCCCTCCACTTT,TRBD1,TRBV5-1,once,TRBJ1-6
CASSGARQGGSYEQYF,TGTGCCAGCAGTGGAGCGAGACAGGGTGGCTCCTACGAGCAGTACTTC,TRBD1,TRBV6-4,.,TRBJ2-7
CASSPRSGDYGYTF,TGTGCCAGCTCACCACGTTCAGGCGACTATGGCTACACCTTC,.,TRBV18,.,TRBJ1-2
CASGEGARGNQPQHF,TGTGCCAGCGGAGAGGGGGCAAGGGGCAATCAGCCCCAGCATTTT,TRBD1,TRBV11-3,.,TRBJ1-5
CASSRTGPSYGYTF,TGTGCCAGCAGCCGGACAGGGCCCTCATATGGCTACACCTTC,TRBD1,TRBV14,.,TRBJ1-2
CASSILSRGPPHF,TGTGCCAGCTCCATACTGTCGAGGGGCCCCCCGCATTTT,.,TRBV6-8,.,TRBJ1-5
CASALTTSGPYEQYF,TGTGCTAGTGCCCTCACCACTAGCGGGCCCTACGAGCAGTACTTC,TRBD2,TRBV12-5,few,TRBJ2-7
CASSPRDRGTGELFF,TGTGCCAGCAGCCCCCGGGACAGGGGAACCGGGGAGCTGTTTTTT,TRBD1,TRBV7-6,.,TRBJ2-2
CASSLDPYLAKNIQYF,TGTGCCAGCAGCTTGGATCCCTATTTAGCCAAAAACATTCAGTACTTC,.,TRBV7-7,.,TRBJ2-4
CSVDGGLAKVGEQFF,TGCAGCGTTGATGGCGGGCTAGCGAAAGTCGGGGAGCAGTTCTTC,.,TRBV29-1,.,TRBJ2-1
CASSWDSSYNEQFF,TGTGCCAGCAGCTGGGACAGCTCCTACAATGAGCAGTTCTTC,TRBD1,TRBV7-6,.,TRBJ2-1